This entry lists 8 T cell receptor beta chains sequenced from one sample in a study of T cell responses to AZD1222 COVID-19 vaccine. Using immunoSEQ multiplex PCR, the repertoire was profiled, and TCRdb retains in-frame clones only, with some absent. The table records some 130,000 clones, about nine tenths of them present only once. Source: peripheral blood, taken on day 0 of AZD1222 vaccination. These receptor sequences come from an adult in good health.

The chain joins TRBV11-3 to TRBJ2-1; tentatively, D is TRBD1 (5 bases). V was cut by 1 base and J by 2 bases, with 9 bases left in between. The CDR3 has 15 residues. CDR1 SGHNT and CDR2 YENEEA come from the germline V gene. The CDR3 sequence: CASSLGRGAYNEQFF. CDR3 DNA: TGTGCCAGCAGCTTAGGAAGGGGCGCCTACAATGAGCAGTTCTTC.

This CDR3 is CSARATFEAFF. The CDR3 nucleotides read TGCAGTGCTAGAGCAACATTTGAAGCTTTCTTT. The chain couples TRBV20-1 to TRBJ1-1, with no clear D. The germline V gene has CDR1 DFQATT and CDR2 SNEGSKA (reference sequence). V lost 1 base and J lost 7, with 7 bases in between. The CDR3 has 11 residues.

The rearrangement uses TRBV7-3 and TRBJ1-2; D remains unclear. This CDR3 has 13 residues. Germline values: CDR1 SGHTA, CDR2 FQGTGA. V lost 3 bases to trimming and J lost 7 bases, with 12 bases between them. The DNA of the CDR3 is TGTGCCAGCAGCTTCCAAAGTGGGGTTGGCTACACCTTC. Residues: CASSFQSGVGYTF. The entire variable domain, with the rest obtained from reference TRBV7-3 and TRBJ1-2, is as follows: GAGVSQTPSNKVTEKGKYVELRCDPISGHTALYWYRQSLGQGPEFLIYFQGTGAADDSGLPNDRFFAVRPEGSVSTLKIQRTERGDSAVYLCASSFQSGVGYTFGSGTRLTVV.

This sequence joins TRBV21-1 and TRBJ1-4. TRBV21-1 is classified as a pseudogene. The CDR3 is 18 residues long. CDR3: CASSKTRSGAPGLEKLFF. The CDR3, as DNA: TGTGCCAGCAGCAAAACGAGGTCTGGAGCCCCGGGGCTTGAAAAACTGTTTTTT.

The CDR3 sequence is CASNLIMRGAGYTF. The CDR3 nucleotides read TGTGCCAGCAACCTTATAATGAGGGGAGCTGGCTACACCTTC. The chain employs TRBV6-5 and TRBJ1-2, with TRBD1 as a possible D gene (5 bases). CDR3 length equals 14 residues. V shed 7 bases and J shed 7 bases, with 19 bases lying between them. Germline CDR1 is MNHEY and CDR2 is SVGAGI.

The chain couples TRBV4-1 to TRBJ1-1; no clear D. This CDR3 has 15 amino acids. The V end was cut by 1 base, the J end by 1 base, with 10 bases between. CDR1 MGHRA and CDR2 YSYEKL come from the germline V gene. CDR3 nucleotide sequence: TGCGCCAGCAGCCAAGTCCCGGCTGCGAACACTGAAGCTTTCTTT. This encodes CASSQVPAANTEAFF.

This chain's CDR3 is CAWSRGMNTEAFF. The CDR3 DNA follows: TGTGCCTGGAGTAGAGGCATGAACACTGAAGCTTTCTTT. The chain recombines TRBV30 with TRBJ1-1, with D unresolved. Germline assignment: CDR1 GTSNPN and CDR2 SVGIG (reference sequence). CDR3 size: 13 residues. The V end was cut by 2 bases, the J end by 0 bases, with 7 bases between.

This clone was seen more than once but under ten times. V gene TRBV15 combines with J gene TRBJ1-3, with unresolved D. CDR1 is LNHNV and CDR2 is YYDKDF in the germline V gene (reference sequence). Trimming cost V 5 bases and J 0 bases, with 20 bases left between them. The CDR3 is made up of 18 amino acids. CDR3 sequence: CATSSSDLLRASGNTIYF. CDR3 coding DNA: TGTGCCACCAGCTCCTCCGATTTATTGAGGGCCTCTGGAAACACCATATATTTT.